A single sample is the source of the 30 T cell receptor beta chains below, sequenced in a study of T cell responses to AZD1222 COVID-19 vaccine. Repertoires were generated with immunoSEQ multiplex PCR, while TCRdb's copy carries only in-frame clones and drops some. The table includes under 150,000 clones, 85% to 95% detected once. Sequences were derived from peripheral blood, sampled on day 0 of AZD1222 vaccination. The receptors originated from an adult in good health.

CDR3 loop: CASSPIGRPGQGGYGYTF. DNA for the CDR3: TGCGCCAGCAGCCCAATTGGTAGACCGGGACAGGGGGGCTATGGCTACACCTTC. The chain recombines TRBV5-1 with TRBJ1-2; 11 bases match TRBD1. CDR1 is SGHRS and CDR2 is YFSETQ in the germline V gene. V trimming: 4 bases; J trimming: 4 bases; junction bases outside the gene matches: 15. The CDR3 covers 18 residues.

This clone was found once. The V and J genes are TRBV27 and TRBJ1-3, with 7 bases lining up with TRBD1. This CDR3 is built from 15 residues. The trim removed 3 bases at V and 0 bases at J, leaving 2 bases unmatched. In germline, CDR1 is MNHEY, CDR2 SMNVEV (reference sequence). The DNA of the CDR3 is TGTGCCAGCAGTTTGGACAGGCACTCTGGAAACACCATATATTTT. This sequence encodes CASSLDRHSGNTIYF.

This chain links TRBV27 with TRBJ2-7; D possibly corresponds to TRBD1 (5 bases). V lost 4 bases and J 5 bases, leaving 15 bases between the germline ends. The CDR3 is made up of 14 amino acids. Germline V gives CDR1 MNHEY, CDR2 SMNVEV (reference sequence). The CDR3 is CASSYSRGFHEQYF. CDR3 DNA sequence: TGTGCCAGCAGTTACTCAAGGGGTTTCCACGAGCAGTACTTC.

The gene calls are TRBV6-6 and TRBJ1-5; maybe TRBD1 (6 bases). V lost 7 bases to trimming and J lost 4 bases, with 11 bases between them. Germline V lookup: CDR1 MNHNY, CDR2 SVGAGI (reference sequence). This CDR3 has 13 amino acids. The CDR3 reads CASKDRENQPQHF. DNA of the CDR3: TGTGCCAGCAAGGACAGAGAAAATCAGCCCCAGCATTTT.

The rearrangement uses TRBV10-1 and TRBJ2-2; tentatively, D is TRBD1 (6 bases). CDR1 and CDR2 (germline): WNHNN, SYGVQD (reference sequence). The CDR3 length is 13 residues. V was clipped by 5 bases and J by 8 bases, with 12 bases between them. In nucleotides, the CDR3 is TGCGCCAGCAGTTCACAGGGCGTGGGGGAGCTGTTTTTT. Translation gives CASSSQGVGELFF.

CDR3 in DNA: TGTGCCAGCAGCTTATCAAGGGGGGCTAATGAAAAACTGTTTTTT. Translation gives CASSLSRGANEKLFF. This chain joins TRBV7-8 and TRBJ1-4, with D perhaps matching TRBD1 (6 bases). Germline V CDR1 and CDR2: SGHVS, FQNEAQ. This CDR3 has 15 residues. Trimming pared 2 bases from V and 3 bases from J, leaving 10 bases between.

This chain connects TRBV3-1 (or the pseudogene TRBV3-2) to TRBJ1-6, with D uncertain. Germline V lookup: CDR1 LGHDT, CDR2 YNNKEL (reference sequence). CDR3 length: 19 residues. The V and J ends lost 0 bases and 0 bases respectively, with 15 bases between them. CDR3 bases: TGTGCCAGCAGCCAAGACGCTTATCGATCAGCCTCCTATAATTCACCCCTCCACTTT. Protein product: CASSQDAYRSASYNSPLHF.

The chain uses TRBV6-6 and TRBJ1-5; D remains unclear. The CDR3 loop spans 13 amino acids. Germline V CDR1 and CDR2: MNHNY, SVGAGI (reference sequence). The V end lost 6 bases, the J end lost 0 bases, and 6 bases lay between the germline ends. CDR3 DNA sequence: TGTGCCAGCAGCCACAATAGCAATCAGCCCCAGCATTTT. Translating gives CASSHNSNQPQHF.

The V gene is TRBV7-9, the J gene TRBJ1-2; D ambiguous. CDR1 and CDR2 from the germline V gene are SEHNR and FQNEAQ (reference sequence). The CDR3 extends over 13 amino acids. V dropped 7 bases and J dropped 0 bases, with 9 bases sitting between them. CDR3 residues: CASTVGANYGYTF. Written as DNA, the CDR3 is TGTGCCAGCACCGTCGGGGCTAACTATGGCTACACCTTC.

V and J are TRBV27 and TRBJ1-1, with TRBD1 matching over 7 bases. The germline V gene encodes CDR1 MNHEY and CDR2 SMNVEV (reference sequence). CDR3 size: 13 residues. V lost 6 bases and J lost 7; bases outside the gene matches: 8. The CDR3 bases are TGTGCCAGCAGACAGGGGACTGCCCTTGAAGCTTTCTTT. Protein product: CASRQGTALEAFF.

This clone was observed a single time. V gene TRBV24-1 combines with J gene TRBJ2-3, with TRBD2 identical over 7 bases. CDR1 is KGHDR, CDR2 SFDVKD, per germline. V dropped 5 bases and J dropped 5; count of bases not matched to a gene: 9. This CDR3 has 15 residues. The CDR3 region is CATSGSGGLVDTQYF. The CDR3, as DNA: TGTGCCACCAGTGGCTCCGGGGGGTTAGTAGATACGCAGTATTTT.

The chain uses TRBV29-1 and TRBJ2-3, with D hard to call. In germline, CDR1 is SQVTM, CDR2 ANQGSEA. Trimming removed 4 bases from V and 6 bases from J, with 8 bases in between. This CDR3 is built from 11 residues. CDR3 in amino acids: CSVGAFDTQYF. In DNA form, the CDR3 reads TGCAGCGTTGGGGCATTCGATACGCAGTATTTT.

The chain recombines TRBV28 with TRBJ1-1; D might be TRBD1 (6 bases). Per germline, CDR1 MDHEN and CDR2 SYDVKM. CDR3 size: 13 residues. V was pared by 2 bases and J by 5 bases, with 9 bases between. The chain's CDR3 is CASSLRGRTEAFF. CDR3 DNA sequence: TGTGCCAGCAGTTTACGGGGGCGTACTGAAGCTTTCTTT.

The rearrangement uses TRBV5-1 and TRBJ1-2; 9 bases line up with TRBD1. V lost 4 bases and J lost 7; bases outside the gene matches: 8. The V gene's germline CDR1 is SGHRS and CDR2 YFSETQ. The CDR3 runs to 14 residues. DNA for the CDR3: TGCGCCAGCAGCACGGACAGGGGAATTACTGGCTACACCTTC. Translating it yields CASSTDRGITGYTF. Complete variable domain (other parts from reference TRBV5-1 and TRBJ1-2): KAGVTQTPRYLIKTRGQQVTLSCSPISGHRSVSWYQQTPGQGLQFLFEYFSETQRNKGNFPGRFSGRQFSNSRSEMNVSTLELGDSALYLCASSTDRGITGYTFGSGTRLTVV.

V is TRBV7-6 and J is TRBJ2-3; 13 bases map to TRBD2. CDR1 is SGHVS and CDR2 is FNYEAQ in the germline V gene. Losses at the gene ends were 4 bases for V and 4 bases for J; bases not matched to a gene: 5. The CDR3 runs 16 residues. CDR3 sequence reads: CASSSLAGGPSDTQYF. The CDR3 DNA reads as TGTGCCAGCAGCTCACTAGCGGGAGGGCCGTCAGATACGCAGTATTTT.

The gene calls are TRBV27 and TRBJ2-1, with D possibly matching TRBD1 (5 bases). With 0 bases removed from V and 4 bases from J, the gap between germline ends came to 13 bases. Germline CDR1 and CDR2: MNHEY and SMNVEV (reference sequence). CDR3 size: 16 residues. CDR3 loop: CASSLSTAGPYNEQFF. The CDR3 coding sequence is TGTGCCAGCAGTTTATCGACGGCAGGGCCATACAATGAGCAGTTCTTC.

CDR3 coding DNA: TGTGCCAGCTCACCAAACAGAGAACCCTACGACTCCTACGAGCAGTACTTC. It encodes CASSPNREPYDSYEQYF. The chain couples TRBV18 to TRBJ2-7; no clear D gene. Germline CDR1 reads KGHSH; CDR2 reads LQKENI. This CDR3 spans 17 amino acids. Trimming took 2 bases from V and 0 from J, leaving 17 bases between them.

V is TRBV18 and J is TRBJ1-1; 9 positions match TRBD1. This CDR3 spans 13 amino acids. Germline V gene sequence: CDR1 KGHSH, CDR2 LQKENI. J was trimmed by 8 bases and V by 3 bases; bases with no gene match: 4. CDR3 protein: CASSPRTGVEAFF. The CDR3 DNA follows: TGTGCCAGCTCACCCAGGACAGGGGTCGAAGCTTTCTTT. Using reference TRBV18 and TRBJ1-1 for the parts outside the CDR3, the full variable domain is NAGVMQNPRHLVRRRGQEARLRCSPMKGHSHVYWYRQLPEEGLKFMVYLQKENIIDESGMPKERFSAEFPKEGPSILRIQQVVRGDSAAYFCASSPRTGVEAFFGQGTRLTVV.

The CDR3 protein is CSASRDFNYGYTF. CDR3 DNA: TGCAGTGCTAGTCGGGACTTTAACTATGGCTACACCTTC. The chain carries TRBV20-1 and TRBJ1-2; D possibly corresponds to TRBD1 (5 bases). CDR3 size: 13 residues. V dropped 3 bases and J dropped 1 base, with 9 bases sitting between them. Germline V CDR1 and CDR2: DFQATT, SNEGSKA (reference sequence).

V and J are TRBV2 and TRBJ1-5; D might be TRBD1 (6 bases). Germline V gene data show CDR1 as SNHLY and CDR2 as FYNNEI. The CDR3 contains 16 residues. Trimming pared 6 bases from V and 2 bases from J, leaving 17 bases between. CDR3 nucleotides: TGTGCCAGCAGGCCAGACAGGTTGGGGGGCAATCAGCCCCAGCATTTT. Its translation: CASRPDRLGGNQPQHF. Using reference TRBV2 and TRBJ1-5 for the parts outside the CDR3, the full variable domain is EPEVTQTPSHQVTQMGQEVILRCVPISNHLYFYWYRQILGQKVEFLVSFYNNEISEKSEIFDDQFSVERPDGSNFTLKIRSTKLEDSAMYFCASRPDRLGGNQPQHFGDGTRLSIL.

V and J are TRBV9 and TRBJ2-1, with D possibly TRBD2 on 5 matching bases. The CDR3 contains 15 residues. Trimming shortened V by 0 bases and J by 0 bases, and 7 bases separated the two germline ends. From germline, CDR1 is SGDLS and CDR2 YYNGEE. CDR3 bases: TGTGCCAGCAGCGTAGACGCGGGCTCCTACAATGAGCAGTTCTTC. Translation gives CASSVDAGSYNEQFF.

The chain employs TRBV7-9 and TRBJ2-1; D is possibly TRBD1 or TRBD2 (6 bases each). Deletions cut 8 bases from V and 6 bases from J, with 14 bases between. Germline loops: CDR1 SEHNR, CDR2 FQNEAQ (reference sequence). The CDR3 runs 13 residues. CDR3 in DNA: TGTGCCAGCGCGGTGGGGGGCCCCAATGAGCAGTTCTTC. It is translated as CASAVGGPNEQFF.

J is TRBJ2-6 and V is TRBV28, with D perhaps given as TRBD1 or TRBD2 (6 bases each). There are 14 residues in the CDR3. V lost 6 bases and J 2 bases, leaving 8 bases between the germline ends. Germline V gene lookup returns CDR1 MDHEN and CDR2 SYDVKM. The CDR3 spells CASREGAGANVLTF. The CDR3 DNA reads TGTGCCAGCAGGGAGGGGGCTGGGGCCAACGTCCTGACTTTC.

The chain is built from TRBV11-2 and TRBJ2-1, with 8 bases fitting TRBD2. The J segment lost 8 bases and the V segment lost 1 base, leaving 13 bases of the junction unmatched. Germline assignment: CDR1 SGHAT and CDR2 FQNNGV. The CDR3 totals 17 residues. The CDR3 DNA is TGTGCCAGCAGCTTAGTCATTGGACGGGGGGGCTATTATGAGCAGTTCTTC. This codes for CASSLVIGRGGYYEQFF.

The CDR3, as DNA: TGTGCCAGCAGCTTATTAGGCACAGGGAGAAGAGATACGCAGTATTTT. It encodes CASSLLGTGRRDTQYF. V is TRBV7-9 and J is TRBJ2-3, with D maybe TRBD1 (6 bases). The CDR3 has 16 amino acids. V lost 2 bases and J lost 5, with 17 bases in between. Germline CDR1 reads SEHNR; CDR2 reads FQNEAQ (reference sequence).

Only one count was recorded for this clone. The chain recombines TRBV15 with TRBJ2-7; the match to TRBD1 covers 10 bases. V dropped 5 bases and J dropped 0; count of bases not matched to a gene: 7. Germline-derived CDR1 and CDR2 are LNHNV and YYDKDF (reference sequence). The CDR3 spans 16 residues. The CDR3 DNA is TGTGCCACCAGCGGATGGGGACAGGGGCACTCCTACGAGCAGTACTTC. Translating gives CATSGWGQGHSYEQYF.

This chain joins TRBV5-1 and TRBJ1-4; unclear D gene. In germline, CDR1 is SGHRS, CDR2 YFSETQ. The CDR3 runs 13 residues. The V end lost 5 bases, the J end lost 3 bases, and 8 bases lay between the germline ends. The CDR3 region is CASRTTANEKLFF. The CDR3 DNA reads TGCGCCAGCAGAACCACAGCTAATGAAAAACTGTTTTTT.

The V gene is TRBV18, the J gene TRBJ2-3; weak D call: TRBD1 (5 bases). The CDR3 is 17 amino acids. Germline V gives CDR1 KGHSH, CDR2 LQKENI. The germline V and J ends were trimmed by 3 bases and 6 bases, with 22 bases remaining between them. The CDR3 sequence: CASSPNQMGRRADTQYF. The CDR3 region has the DNA TGTGCCAGCTCACCCAACCAAATGGGGCGGCGCGCGGATACGCAGTATTTT.

This rearrangement joins TRBV6-5 to TRBJ2-1; the match to TRBD2 covers 11 bases. The CDR3 sequence is 14 residues long. The germline V gene has CDR1 MNHEY and CDR2 SVGAGI. V gave up 0 bases and J gave up 8 bases; unmatched junction bases: 0. Written as DNA, the CDR3 is TGTGCCAGCAGTTACTCGACTAGCGGGGATGAGCAGTTCTTC. This sequence encodes CASSYSTSGDEQFF.

The V and J genes are TRBV27 and TRBJ2-7; D not certain. V was trimmed by 7 bases and J by 3 bases, leaving 13 bases between them. The CDR3 is 13 amino acids. The germline V gene has CDR1 MNHEY and CDR2 SMNVEV (reference sequence). The CDR3 DNA sequence: TGTGCCAGCACCCCTAGTCGAGGCTACGAGCAGTACTTC. Protein product: CASTPSRGYEQYF.